Following are 15 T cell receptor beta chains from one sample sequenced in a study of blood T cell repertoires in COVID-19. Clones were sequenced by immunoSEQ multiplex PCR, and TCRdb holds only the in-frame ones, with some missing. Of some 100,000 clones in the sample, about 86% were seen once. Sequenced input: PBMCs or T cells enriched from blood (not recorded which). These receptors originate from a woman in her forties or fifties who had recovered from COVID-19.

The chain joins TRBV4-1 to TRBJ1-6, with 7 nucleotides matching TRBD1. Germline CDR1 reads MGHRA; CDR2 reads YSYEKL. Trimming took 0 bases from V and 7 from J; bases not matched to a gene: 3. The CDR3 length is 15 residues. This chain's CDR3 is CASSQEDRANSPLHF. CDR3 in DNA: TGCGCCAGCAGCCAAGAAGACAGGGCCAATTCACCCCTCCACTTT.

This rearrangement joins TRBV10-3 to TRBJ1-4; D ambiguous. This CDR3 comprises 14 residues. V lost 2 bases and J lost 8, with 12 bases in between. Germline assignment: CDR1 ENHRY and CDR2 SYGVKD. This chain's CDR3 is CAISEGPRGEKLFF. The CDR3, as DNA: TGTGCCATCAGTGAGGGCCCAAGAGGGGAAAAACTGTTTTTT.

This clone was seen once. The chain uses TRBV23-1 and TRBJ2-5; perhaps TRBD2 as D (6 bases). TRBV23-1 is placed among ORFs of uncertain function. CDR3 length equals 16 residues. Trimming shortened V by 3 bases and J by 2 bases, and 16 bases separated the two germline ends. The CDR3 sequence: CASSHPGRGRQETQYF. CDR3 in DNA: TGCGCCAGCAGTCACCCGGGGCGGGGCAGACAAGAGACCCAGTACTTC.

The chain is built from TRBV5-4 and TRBJ1-2; D not resolved. Germline values: CDR1 SGHNT, CDR2 YYREEE (reference sequence). There are 14 residues in the CDR3. The V end was cut by 5 bases, the J end by 4 bases, with 15 bases between. CDR3 sequence: CASSFPRSLYGYTF. CDR3 nucleotides: TGTGCCAGCAGTTTCCCGCGGTCCCTCTATGGCTACACCTTC.

The J gene is TRBJ1-6, the V gene TRBV2, with 7 bases that match TRBD1. Germline CDR1 is SNHLY and CDR2 is FYNNEI. The trim removed 6 bases at V and 7 bases at J, leaving 12 bases unmatched. CDR3 length equals 16 residues. The CDR3 protein is CASSEQGRDGNSPLHF. CDR3 coding DNA: TGTGCCAGCAGCGAACAGGGGCGTGATGGCAATTCACCCCTCCACTTT. Drawing the rest from reference TRBV2 and TRBJ1-6, the complete variable domain is EPEVTQTPSHQVTQMGQEVILRCVPISNHLYFYWYRQILGQKVEFLVSFYNNEISEKSEIFDDQFSVERPDGSNFTLKIRSTKLEDSAMYFCASSEQGRDGNSPLHFGNGTRLTVT.

The chain carries TRBV28 and TRBJ1-4; D gene uncertain. From germline, CDR1 is MDHEN and CDR2 SYDVKM. This CDR3 has 14 residues. V dropped 5 bases and J dropped 8 bases, with 15 bases sitting between them. The CDR3 protein is CASSTLSLNEKLFF. The DNA for the CDR3 is TGTGCCAGCAGTACCCTTTCTCTAAACGAAAAACTGTTTTTT.

This clone was seen only once. The J gene is TRBJ2-7, the V gene TRBV20-1; 7 nucleotides agree with TRBD2. Germline V gene sequence: CDR1 DFQATT, CDR2 SNEGSKA (reference sequence). CDR3 length equals 15 residues. J lost 2 bases, V lost 3 bases, and 10 bases had no gene match. The CDR3 loop is CSASERASGPYEQYF. CDR3 bases: TGCAGTGCTAGTGAGCGGGCTAGCGGACCCTACGAGCAGTACTTC.

Only a few counts were recorded for this clone. The chain carries TRBV4-2 and TRBJ2-1; TRBD2 matches at 9 bases. The germline CDR1 and CDR2 sequences are LGHNA and YNFKEQ. V lost 0 bases and J lost 5; bases outside the gene matches: 5. CDR3 size: 16 residues. The CDR3 DNA sequence: TGTGCCAGCAGCCAAGAGGGCGGGGGGGCCCACAATGAGCAGTTCTTC. Its protein product is CASSQEGGGAHNEQFF.

The genes are TRBV15 and TRBJ2-5, with TRBD2 matching over 11 bases. The trim removed 3 bases at V and 2 bases at J, leaving 5 bases unmatched. This CDR3 spans 16 amino acids. The germline V gene encodes CDR1 LNHNV and CDR2 YYDKDF (reference sequence). CDR3 nucleotide sequence: TGTGCCACCAGCAGCCCAATAGCGGGGGGGCAAGAGACCCAGTACTTC. This sequence encodes CATSSPIAGGQETQYF.

The rearrangement uses TRBV4-1 and TRBJ1-1; perhaps TRBD1 as D (5 bases). Germline CDR1 is MGHRA and CDR2 is YSYEKL. Deletions cut 1 base from V and 3 bases from J, with 9 bases between. The CDR3 runs to 14 residues. The CDR3: CASSQGGGYTEAFF. In DNA, the CDR3 is TGCGCCAGCAGCCAAGGGGGCGGTTACACTGAAGCTTTCTTT.

V is TRBV6-5 and J is TRBJ2-7, with 9 positions matching TRBD1. The V segment lost 5 bases and the J segment 3 bases; nucleotides outside the gene matches: 2. The CDR3 covers 13 residues. Germline V gene data show CDR1 as MNHEY and CDR2 as SVGAGI. The CDR3 reads CASSQTGGYEQYF. The CDR3 nucleotides read TGTGCCAGCAGTCAGACAGGGGGCTACGAGCAGTACTTC.

The chain carries TRBV24-1 and TRBJ2-7; 7 nucleotides agree with TRBD1. Germline V CDR1 and CDR2: KGHDR, SFDVKD. CDR3 length: 13 residues. Trimming removed 5 bases from V and 4 bases from J; junction bases left unmatched: 4. The DNA for the CDR3 is TGTGCCACCAGTGTGAACAGGGGATACGAGCAGTACTTC. Protein product: CATSVNRGYEQYF.

The V call is TRBV7-2, the J call TRBJ1-6; no clear D gene. Trimming shortened V by 1 base and J by 5 bases, and 9 bases separated the two germline ends. Germline-derived CDR1 and CDR2 are SGHTA and FQGNSA. CDR3 length: 15 amino acids. The CDR3 sequence: CASSLGGLHNSPLHF. The CDR3 DNA reads as TGTGCCAGCAGCTTAGGTGGACTCCATAATTCACCCCTCCACTTT.

The V call is TRBV11-2, the J call TRBJ2-1, with a tentative D call TRBD2 (6 bases). V was trimmed by 1 base and J by 7 bases, leaving 17 bases between them. The CDR3 contains 16 residues. Germline assignment: CDR1 SGHAT and CDR2 FQNNGV. The CDR3 coding sequence is TGTGCCAGCAGCTTAGTGTTGGCAGCGGGTGGGAATGAGCAGTTCTTC. Translated: CASSLVLAAGGNEQFF.

As DNA, the CDR3 is TGTGCCACCTCAGCGGGAGCCGGCACCGGGGAGCTGTTTTTT. This encodes CATSAGAGTGELFF. The chain joins TRBV6-5 to TRBJ2-2; TRBD2 aligns across 8 bases. In germline, CDR1 is MNHEY, CDR2 SVGAGI. The CDR3 has 14 residues. With V trimmed by 10 bases and J by 4 bases, 8 bases remained unmatched.